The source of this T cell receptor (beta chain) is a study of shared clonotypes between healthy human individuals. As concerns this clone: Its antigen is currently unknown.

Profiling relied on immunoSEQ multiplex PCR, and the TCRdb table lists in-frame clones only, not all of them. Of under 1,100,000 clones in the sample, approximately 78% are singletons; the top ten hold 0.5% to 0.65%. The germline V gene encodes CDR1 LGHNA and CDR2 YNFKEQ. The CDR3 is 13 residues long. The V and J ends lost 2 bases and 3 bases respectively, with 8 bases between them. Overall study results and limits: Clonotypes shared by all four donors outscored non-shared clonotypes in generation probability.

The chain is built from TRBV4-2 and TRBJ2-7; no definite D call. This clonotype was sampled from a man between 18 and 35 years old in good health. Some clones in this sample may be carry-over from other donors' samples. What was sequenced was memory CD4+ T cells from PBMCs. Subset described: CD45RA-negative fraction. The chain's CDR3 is CASSQRPVYEQYF. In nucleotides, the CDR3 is TGTGCCAGCAGCCAACGACCCGTCTACGAGCAGTACTTC.